The next 8 T cell receptor beta chains were all read from a single sample in a study of T cells in Graves' hyperthyroidism and ophthalmopathy. Researchers took RNA transcripts and amplified the TCR beta CDR3 regions from them. The HTBI set primed first-round TCR CDR3 RT-PCR. TCRdb analysed the multiplex PCR reads with MiXCR anew, one entry per CDR3 protein. Of more than 300,000 distinct CDR3 sequences listed, about 18% are singletons. Sequences were obtained from blood. The receptors derive from a man younger than 35 with Graves' ophthalmopathy.

The chain combines TRBV5-5 with TRBJ2-7; 9 bases line up with TRBD1. This CDR3 is 15 amino acids long. Trimming took 1 base from V and 5 from J; bases not matched to a gene: 7. The germline V gene encodes CDR1 SGHKS and CDR2 YYEKEE (reference sequence). DNA of the CDR3: TGTGCCAGCAGCTTGACACAGGGGGCTTGGGACGAGCAGTACTTC. It specifies CASSLTQGAWDEQYF.

The chain employs TRBV7-9 and TRBJ2-7, with D uncertain. V dropped 5 bases and J dropped 5 bases, with 16 bases sitting between them. Per germline, CDR1 SEHNR and CDR2 FQNEAQ (reference sequence). The CDR3 runs 14 residues. CDR3 nucleotide sequence: TGTGCCAGCAGCGCGGACGTGGCAGAAGACGAGCAGTACTTC. It is translated as CASSADVAEDEQYF.

The chain employs TRBV19 and TRBJ1-6; TRBD1 aligns across 12 bases. Germline lookup yields CDR1 LNHDA and CDR2 SQIVND (reference sequence). V lost 5 bases, J lost 4 bases, and 9 bases stayed unmatched. The CDR3 covers 18 residues. The CDR3: CASSLLRDRGPYNSPLHF. The CDR3 DNA is TGTGCCAGTAGTCTCCTCCGGGACAGGGGGCCATATAATTCACCCCTCCACTTT. The full variable domain, rest sourced from reference TRBV19 and TRBJ1-6, is DGGITQSPKYLFRKEGQNVTLSCEQNLNHDAMYWYRQDPGQGLRLIYYSQIVNDFQKGDIAEGYSVSREKKESFPLTVTSAQKNPTAFYLCASSLLRDRGPYNSPLHFGNGTRLTVT.

V is TRBV6-1 and J is TRBJ1-6; D is possibly TRBD1 (6 bases). Germline V gives CDR1 MNHNS, CDR2 SASEGT. V lost 6 bases, J lost 6 bases, and 12 bases lay in between. This CDR3 region has 14 residues. The CDR3 DNA is TGTGCCAGCAGGATAACAGGGATTAATTCACCCCTCCACTTT. Translating gives CASRITGINSPLHF.

This clonotype was counted many times. The genes are TRBV20-1 and TRBJ2-5; D uncertain. V lost 1 base and J 7 bases, leaving 10 bases between the germline ends. The CDR3 has 12 residues. CDR1 is DFQATT and CDR2 is SNEGSKA in the germline V gene (reference sequence). The CDR3 bases are TGCAGTGCTAGAGCCCCCGATGTGACCCAGTACTTC. This translates into CSARAPDVTQYF.

This clonotype has ten or more counts. This sequence joins TRBV7-8 and TRBJ1-1; 8 bases are a match to TRBD1. Germline V gives CDR1 SGHVS, CDR2 FQNEAQ. The trim removed 5 bases at V and 4 bases at J, leaving 15 bases unmatched. The CDR3 extends over 17 amino acids. The CDR3 region is CASSPSGTGVQGTEAFF. CDR3 nucleotides: TGTGCCAGCAGCCCTTCCGGGACAGGAGTTCAAGGCACTGAAGCTTTCTTT.

The count of this clonotype is one. The gene calls are TRBV10-3 and TRBJ2-7; D tentatively fits TRBD1 or TRBD2 (5 bases each). Germline V gives CDR1 ENHRY, CDR2 SYGVKD. V was cut by 7 bases and J by 5 bases, with 21 bases left in between. This CDR3 comprises 15 residues. DNA for the CDR3: TGTGCCATCACCGAAAAGGGACCGCTTGACCACGAGCAGTACTTC. The encoded protein is CAITEKGPLDHEQYF.

The chain is built from TRBV7-9 and TRBJ2-7, with D perhaps TRBD1 or TRBD2 (5 bases each). The V and J ends lost 6 bases and 3 bases respectively, with 18 bases between them. The CDR3 spans 15 residues. Germline lookup yields CDR1 SEHNR and CDR2 FQNEAQ (reference sequence). In nucleotides, the CDR3 is TGTGCCAGCAGTTCAGGAGGCAGGGACCTCTACGAGCAGTACTTC. Amino acids: CASSSGGRDLYEQYF.